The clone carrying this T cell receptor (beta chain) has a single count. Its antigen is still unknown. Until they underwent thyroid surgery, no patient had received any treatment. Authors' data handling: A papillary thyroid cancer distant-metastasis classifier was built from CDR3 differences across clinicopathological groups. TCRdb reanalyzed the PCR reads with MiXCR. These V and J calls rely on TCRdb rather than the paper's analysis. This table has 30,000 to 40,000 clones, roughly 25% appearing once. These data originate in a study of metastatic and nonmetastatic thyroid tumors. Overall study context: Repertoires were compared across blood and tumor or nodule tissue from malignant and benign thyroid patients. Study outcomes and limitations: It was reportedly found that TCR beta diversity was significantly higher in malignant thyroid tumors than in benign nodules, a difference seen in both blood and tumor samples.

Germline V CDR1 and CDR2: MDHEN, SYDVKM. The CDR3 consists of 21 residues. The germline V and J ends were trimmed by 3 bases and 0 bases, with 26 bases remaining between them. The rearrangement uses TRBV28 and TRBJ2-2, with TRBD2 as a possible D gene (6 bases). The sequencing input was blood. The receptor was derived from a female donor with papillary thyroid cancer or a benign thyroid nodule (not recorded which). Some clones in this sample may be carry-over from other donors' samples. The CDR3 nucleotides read TGTGCCAGCAGTTTTGGGCAGAACCCAGGCGGGGATCAAACGAACACCGGGGAGCTGTTTTTT. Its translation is CASSFGQNPGGDQTNTGELFF.